This T cell receptor (beta chain) comes out of a study of T cells in Graves' hyperthyroidism and ophthalmopathy. This clonotype was observed a handful of times. Its antigen is unidentified. General study findings and limits: Before onset, ophthalmopathy was predicted by the model a median around 6.5 months earlier. From stable hyperthyroidism, ophthalmopathy was set apart by a 13 V-J model.

Trimming cost V 4 bases and J 3 bases; bases outside gene matches: 1. The CDR3 spans 15 residues. Germline values: CDR1 MGHRA, CDR2 YSYEKL. TCR beta CDR3 regions were amplified from RNA. During a first-round RT-PCR of the TCR CDR3, the HTBI primer set was used. MiXCR, run by TCRdb on the multiplex PCR reads, gives a single entry per CDR3 protein. The table records roughly 580,000 distinct CDR3 sequences, 14% of them present only once. These patients, aged 18 to 65, had recently diagnosed hyperthyroidism lasting under 2 months. Diagnostic assessment was based on clinical symptoms, serum thyroxine and TRAb, thyroid ultrasound and orbital computed tomography.

The V call is TRBV4-1, the J call TRBJ2-2, with 11 nucleotides matching TRBD1. The TCR originated in a woman aged 25 to 39 with Graves' hyperthyroidism that later progressed to Graves' ophthalmopathy. The sequenced sample consisted of blood. Here the CDR3 reads CASSRGQGDTGELFF. As DNA, the CDR3 is TGCGCCAGCAGCCGGGGACAGGGGGACACCGGGGAGCTGTTTTTT.